The next 21 T cell receptor beta chains were all read from a single sample in a study of T cells after yellow fever vaccination (dated by TCRdb to 2018 to 2020). This specimen's treatment or condition label, interpreted: live attenuated yellow fever vaccine strain. Libraries came from 5' RACE. TCRdb names Illumina HiSeq 2500 as the instrument used. TCRdb reran the public reads through fastp at Q25 and MiXCR, keeping productive beta chains. Under each unique CDR3 protein, matching rows form one entry showing the most common genes and DNA. The sample has 350,000 to 450,000 distinct CDR3 sequences on record, around 6.5% of them singletons. About 15% of the sample lies in the top ten. The starting material was PBMCs, obtained 5 days after the yellow fever booster vaccination. The receptors here all came from a man aged 25 to 45 who received the YFV17D yellow fever vaccine.

This clonotype was observed many times. The chain employs TRBV11-2 and TRBJ2-3; D might be TRBD2 (5 bases). This CDR3 has 16 amino acids. Deletions cut 5 bases from V and 4 bases from J, with 19 bases between. Per the germline V gene, CDR1 is SGHAT and CDR2 is FQNNGV. The CDR3 sequence: CASSPRPLGSADTQYF. DNA for the CDR3: TGTGCCAGCAGCCCACGTCCTCTAGGGAGCGCAGATACGCAGTATTTT.

This clonotype was seen more than once but under ten times. This chain joins TRBV12-3 or TRBV12-4 and TRBJ2-5; D is undetermined. CDR3 length: 13 residues. V gave up 4 bases and J gave up 3 bases, with 9 bases separating them. The CDR3 region has the DNA TGTGCCAGCAGTTCCATTCAAGAAGAGACCCAGTACTTC. Protein: CASSSIQEETQYF.

This clonotype was observed a few times. This chain joins TRBV6-5 and TRBJ2-1; D perhaps matches TRBD1 (5 bases). Per the germline V gene, CDR1 is MNHEY and CDR2 is SVGAGI. The CDR3 sequence is 16 residues long. The V end lost 5 bases, the J end lost 2 bases, and 16 bases lay between the germline ends. The CDR3 DNA reads as TGTGCCAGCAGTAACGACCCACTGACAGCCTACAATGAGCAGTTCTTC. It codes for CASSNDPLTAYNEQFF.

J is TRBJ1-5 and V is TRBV5-1; D call uncertain. Germline CDR1 reads SGHRS; CDR2 reads YFSETQ. The length of the CDR3 is 12 residues. V lost 6 bases to trimming and J lost 1 base, with 5 bases between them. CDR3 region: CASTNSNQPQHF. CDR3 DNA: TGCGCCAGCACGAACAGCAATCAGCCCCAGCATTTT.

This clonotype was recorded at least ten times. The chain is built from TRBV15 and TRBJ1-2; no reliable D call. Deletions cut 1 base from V and 4 bases from J, with 13 bases between. Germline lookup yields CDR1 LNHNV and CDR2 YYDKDF (reference sequence). CDR3 length: 15 amino acids. CDR3 amino acids: CATSRVTEPVYGYTF. As DNA, the CDR3 is TGTGCCACCAGCAGAGTTACGGAACCTGTCTATGGCTACACCTTC.

The table lists this clonotype with many counts. The chain has TRBV28 and TRBJ2-1, with TRBD2 identical over 8 bases. The CDR3 runs to 21 residues. Germline values: CDR1 MDHEN, CDR2 SYDVKM. Germline trimming cut 6 bases from V and 1 base from J; bases unmatched to any gene: 23. The CDR3 bases are TGTGCCAGCAGGGGCCCGGGGGGGGCGGGAGATGCTTCAAAGTCCTACAATGAGCAGTTCTTC. Protein product: CASRGPGGAGDASKSYNEQFF.

This clonotype has at least ten counts. The CDR3 nucleotides are TGTGCCACCAAGTCCCCCCATGAGGCGAACACTGAAGCTTTCTTT. It translates to CATKSPHEANTEAFF. V gene TRBV6-1 combines with J gene TRBJ1-1, with unresolved D. The CDR3 extends over 15 amino acids. Trimming stripped 10 bases from V and 1 base from J, with 19 bases between. Per germline, CDR1 MNHNS and CDR2 SASEGT.

This clonotype was counted between two and nine times. The chain recombines TRBV10-3 with TRBJ2-6; 9 positions match TRBD1. Germline lookup yields CDR1 ENHRY and CDR2 SYGVKD. The junction had 8 bases not matched to a gene; V was cut back by 6 bases and J by 2 bases. This CDR3 is 17 amino acids long. The CDR3 nucleotides read TGTGCCATCAGAGCCGGGACAGGGTTCCCTGGGGCCAACGTCCTGACTTTC. Translated, it gives CAIRAGTGFPGANVLTF.

This clonotype has a count of ten or more. The J gene is TRBJ2-7, the V gene TRBV5-1; D possibly corresponds to TRBD1 (5 bases). The CDR3 is made up of 14 amino acids. Germline-derived CDR1 and CDR2 are SGHRS and YFSETQ. V was cut by 1 base and J by 6 bases, with 14 bases left in between. The CDR3 nucleotides read TGCGCCAGCAGCTTGCCAGGGATCTCACCCGAGCAGTACTTC. It encodes CASSLPGISPEQYF.

This clonotype was seen many times. This rearrangement joins TRBV6-5 to TRBJ2-2; a possible D gene is TRBD2 (7 bases). Per the germline V gene, CDR1 is MNHEY and CDR2 is SVGAGI. The CDR3 length is 14 residues. V lost 2 bases, J lost 6 bases, and 10 bases lay in between. The CDR3 loop is CASSYKGGAGELFF. CDR3 coding DNA: TGTGCCAGCAGTTACAAAGGGGGGGCCGGGGAGCTGTTTTTT.

The chain links TRBV18 to TRBJ1-5; D may be TRBD1 (5 bases). The CDR3 has 14 amino acids. Germline CDR1 KGHSH, CDR2 LQKENI. V was clipped by 8 bases and J by 4 bases, with 15 bases between them. CDR3 region: CASTYGTKNQPQHF. CDR3 in DNA: TGTGCCAGCACTTACGGGACGAAGAATCAGCCCCAGCATTTT.

This clonotype was observed a handful of times. CDR3 bases: TGTGCCAGCAGTCGGACTAGCGGGAGGGCCGGGTACGAGCAGTACTTC. Amino acid sequence: CASSRTSGRAGYEQYF. The chain has TRBV5-4 and TRBJ2-7; 15 nucleotides line up with TRBD2. This CDR3 has 16 amino acids. CDR1 is SGHNT, CDR2 YYREEE, per germline (reference sequence). Trimming at V came to 5 bases and at J to 4 bases, leaving 7 bases not matched to a gene.

Remarks on this clonotype: A much larger clone is a single base away; this may be a read error. The rearrangement uses TRBV3-1 and TRBJ1-3; weak D call: TRBD1 (6 bases). Per germline, CDR1 LGHDT and CDR2 YNNKEL (reference sequence). This CDR3 has 14 residues. The CDR3 nucleotides read TGTGCCAGCTGCCATTCTCAGGGGCCCAACACCATATATTTT. Translation: CASCHSQGPNTIYF.

This clonotype was picked up many times. J is TRBJ2-1 and V is TRBV5-1, with 10 bases matching TRBD2. V was pared by 4 bases and J by 6 bases, with 10 bases of the junction left unmatched. There are 16 residues in the CDR3. Looked up from germline, CDR1 is SGHRS and CDR2 is YFSETQ. The CDR3 DNA sequence: TGCGCCAGCAGCACGACCACTAGCGGGATTGTCAATGAGCAGTTCTTC. Residues: CASSTTTSGIVNEQFF.

The gene calls are TRBV6-5 and TRBJ2-7, with 11 nucleotides matching TRBD2. The CDR3 is 16 amino acids. V gave up 2 bases and J gave up 2 bases; unmatched junction bases: 5. CDR1 and CDR2 (germline): MNHEY, SVGAGI. CDR3 protein: CASSYALAGGPYEQYF. The CDR3 nucleotides read TGTGCCAGCAGTTACGCCTTAGCGGGAGGGCCCTACGAGCAGTACTTC.

Turning to this clonotype: This may be a read error, as it is one base from a much larger clone. The chain is built from TRBV4-2 and TRBJ2-3, with D unclear. Looked up from germline, CDR1 is LGHNA and CDR2 is YNFKEQ. CDR3 length: 14 amino acids. The CDR3 loop reads CASSQEVLTDTLYF. The CDR3 DNA reads TGTGCCAGCAGCCAAGAAGTCCTCACAGATACGCTGTATTTT.

The chain combines TRBV20-1 with TRBJ1-1; the match to TRBD1 covers 7 bases. The CDR3 loop spans 14 amino acids. Looked up from germline, CDR1 is DFQATT and CDR2 is SNEGSKA (reference sequence). V lost 4 bases and J lost 1; bases outside the gene matches: 6. This chain's CDR3 is CSATEQGPNTEAFF. CDR3 in DNA: TGCAGTGCTACAGAACAGGGGCCGAACACTGAAGCTTTCTTT.

The table lists this clonotype with a few counts. This rearrangement joins TRBV20-1 to TRBJ2-3; 8 bases are shared with TRBD2. Germline V gene lookup returns CDR1 DFQATT and CDR2 SNEGSKA (reference sequence). J was trimmed by 4 bases and V by 3 bases; bases with no gene match: 9. This CDR3 has 15 residues. In DNA, the CDR3 is TGCAGTGCTAGTAGGCGGGAGGTTACTGCAGATACGCAGTATTTT. The encoded protein is CSASRREVTADTQYF.

The chain has TRBV4-3 and TRBJ2-3, with 8 bases matching TRBD2. The trim removed 4 bases at V and 0 bases at J, leaving 6 bases unmatched. The germline gives CDR1 LGHNA, CDR2 YSLEER. CDR3 length: 16 residues. The CDR3 protein is CASSRGGRESTDTQYF. In DNA, the CDR3 is TGCGCCAGCAGCCGCGGGGGGAGGGAAAGCACAGATACGCAGTATTTT.

This clonotype was observed a few times. The CDR3 loop is CASGPGTYVDGELFF. CDR3 DNA sequence: TGTGCCAGCGGACCCGGGACATATGTGGACGGGGAGCTGTTTTTT. The chain carries TRBV6-2 or TRBV6-3 and TRBJ2-2; a weak D match, TRBD1 (6 bases). Trimming stripped 8 bases from V and 7 bases from J, with 20 bases between. CDR3 size: 15 residues. The germline CDR1 and CDR2 sequences are MNHEY and SVGEGT.

A few counts support this clonotype. The V gene is TRBV13, the J gene TRBJ2-7; 8 bases fit TRBD1. Trimming removed 6 bases from V and 0 bases from J; junction bases left unmatched: 4. From germline, CDR1 is PRHDT and CDR2 FYEKMQ (reference sequence). CDR3 length equals 14 residues. The CDR3 nucleotides read TGTGCCAGCAGGATAACAGGGGGCTCCTACGAGCAGTACTTC. Protein sequence: CASRITGGSYEQYF. Looking up the rest from reference TRBV13 and TRBJ2-7 gives the full variable domain: AAGVIQSPRHLIKEKRETATLKCYPIPRHDTVYWYQQGPGQDPQFLISFYEKMQSDKGSIPDRFSAQQFSDYHSELNMSSLELGDSALYFCASRITGGSYEQYFGPGTRLTVT.